This T cell receptor beta chain was profiled in a study of blood T cell repertoires in COVID-19 (dated by TCRdb to 2020 to 2021). In terms of the full investigation: Samples from collaborators originated in the United States, Italy and Spain and spanned both the acute and convalescent phases of COVID-19. The prospective study material was composed of cDNA or gDNA derived from T cells, B-cell-depleted T cells, or PBMCs. Deeply sampled blood TCRbeta repertoires from subjects exposed to, actively infected with, or recovered from COVID-19 were included in the dataset. The repertoires were released in a freely available public database intended as a resource for research on the immune response to SARS-CoV-2. Samples came from the ongoing ImmuneRACE study (first 160 participants) plus 1,254 subjects from 6 global collaborators. Sample metadata almost always included a de-identified subject ID, COVID-19 status, age in years and sex. HLA class I and class II types, where available, came from metadata supplied by the sample provider rather than from assay-based typing.

The immunoSEQ Assay, a bias-controlled multiplex PCR, was used to amplify TCRbeta CDR3 regions from genomic DNA. As for how the authors treated the data: Within the assay, amplification of reference gene primers was used to estimate how many nucleated cells each sample contained. Sequence reads were collapsed and filtered to measure the absolute abundance of every unique TCRbeta CDR3 rearrangement. For each sample, productive Simpson clonality was calculated as the square root of Simpson's diversity index across productive rearrangements. TCRdb carries this immuneACCESS record with in-frame sequences only. Its versions omit some clonotypes, under half of them owing to an unresolved V gene in the studies checked, with the rest unexplained. V and J calls and clone size come straight from that table; D and trimming were deduced from the DNA. The sample table lists 150,000 to 200,000 clones, 70% to 90% of them with a count of one. About a tenth of the sample is held by the ten biggest clonotypes.

The CDR3 contains 13 residues, cysteine and phenylalanine counted. Just the 39-base CDR3 DNA is kept, in frame starting at base 1. From V the trimming removes 3 bases and from J it removes 4 bases, while the gene matches leave 0 bases of the junction unaccounted for. The CDR1 and CDR2 encoded by the germline V gene are MGHRA and YSYEKL. One collaborating source in Seattle enrolled patients during active infection and followed them longitudinally through the course of disease. Whole blood was collected in K2EDTA tubes by collaborating institutions according to the institutions' own protocols. Collaborator samples were shipped for TCRbeta analysis as frozen whole blood, isolated PBMCs, or DNA extracted from either sample type. The research as a whole found: The quantity of clinical and demographic metadata differed by source and by participant and was supplied without curation.

About this clone: There is no known antigen for this receptor. No base qualities exist here, and no much larger clone lies one base off it.

Input material: peripheral blood. The sequence is built from TRBV4-1 and TRBJ2-1; 7 junctional bases match TRBD2. The TCR sequence derives from a woman aged 55-70 years with COVID-19, enrolled during active disease. At the DNA level, the sequence is TGCGCCAGCAGCCACGGGGGGTACAATGAGCAGTTCTTC. The encoded protein is CASSHGGYNEQFF.